One and the same sample provided the 4 T cell receptor beta chains below, sequenced in a study of metastatic and nonmetastatic thyroid tumors. Via MiXCR, TCRdb re-called the PCR reads. This table holds about 26,000 clones, around a quarter found once. Ahead of thyroid surgery, no patient had received treatment of any kind. Sequenced: blood. The receptors originated from a female donor with papillary thyroid cancer or a benign thyroid nodule (not recorded which). Some clones in this sample may be carry-over from other donors' samples.

This clone was seen only a few times. The chain joins TRBV12-3 or TRBV12-4 to TRBJ2-3; 7 bases line up with TRBD1. With V trimmed by 11 bases and J by 2 bases, 7 bases remained unmatched. The CDR3 is 13 residues long. In DNA, the CDR3 is TGTGCCTGCCTGGGACAGTTCACAGATACGCAGTATTTT. It specifies CACLGQFTDTQYF.

The chain joins TRBV3-1 to TRBJ2-7; no firm D call. V was trimmed by 1 base and J by 2 bases, leaving 9 bases between them. Germline CDR1 reads LGHDT; CDR2 reads YNNKEL (reference sequence). The CDR3 is 14 amino acids. The CDR3 coding sequence is TGTGCCAGCAGCCAAGGTTGTGGTACCTACGAGCAGTACGTC. Protein product: CASSQGCGTYEQYV.

This clone was observed at least ten times. Within the sample, other DNA sequences also encode this same CDR3. V gene TRBV7-8 combines with J gene TRBJ1-4; D is unresolved. The CDR3 extends over 18 amino acids. V was clipped by 2 bases and J by 5 bases, with 21 bases between them. CDR1 SGHVS and CDR2 FQNEAQ come from the germline V gene. The CDR3: CASSLNPPAGISNEKLFF. For the CDR3, the DNA is TGTGCCAGCAGCTTAAACCCCCCTGCGGGGATAAGCAATGAAAAACTGTTTTTT.

The table lists this clone with a few counts. The chain combines TRBV28 with TRBJ1-2, with D unclear. The V and J ends lost 10 bases and 4 bases respectively, with 13 bases between them. Germline V gives CDR1 MDHEN, CDR2 SYDVKM. This CDR3 is 12 amino acids long. CDR3 bases: TGTGCCATCGGGCCATCTACCTATGGCTACACCTTC. This gives the protein CAIGPSTYGYTF.